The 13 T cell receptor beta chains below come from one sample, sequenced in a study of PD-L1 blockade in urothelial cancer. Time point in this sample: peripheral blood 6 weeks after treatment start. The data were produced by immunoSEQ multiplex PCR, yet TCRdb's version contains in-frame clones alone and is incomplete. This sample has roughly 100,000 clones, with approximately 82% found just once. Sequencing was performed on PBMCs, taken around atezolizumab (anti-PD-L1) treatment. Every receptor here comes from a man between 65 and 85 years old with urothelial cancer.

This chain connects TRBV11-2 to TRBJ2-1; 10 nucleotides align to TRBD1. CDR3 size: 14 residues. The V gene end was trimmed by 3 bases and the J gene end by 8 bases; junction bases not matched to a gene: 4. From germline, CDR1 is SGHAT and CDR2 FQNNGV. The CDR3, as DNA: TGTGCCAGCAGCTTGGGGACAGGGGTGGATGAGCAGTTCTTC. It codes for CASSLGTGVDEQFF.

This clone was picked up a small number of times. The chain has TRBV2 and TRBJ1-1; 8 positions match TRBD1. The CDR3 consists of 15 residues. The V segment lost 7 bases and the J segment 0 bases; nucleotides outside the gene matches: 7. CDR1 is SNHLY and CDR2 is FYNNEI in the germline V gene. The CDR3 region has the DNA TGTGCCAGCACGGTCCAGGGGGCTATGAACACTGAAGCTTTCTTT. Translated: CASTVQGAMNTEAFF.

CDR3 DNA: TGTGCCAGCAGCTCCACTACGGCTAATGAAAAACTGTTTTTT. It yields the protein CASSSTTANEKLFF. The genes are TRBV6-5 and TRBJ1-4; D uncertain. The CDR3 loop spans 14 amino acids. Germline CDR1 is MNHEY and CDR2 is SVGAGI. V was shortened by 6 bases and J by 3 bases, with 11 bases between the two germline ends.

The CDR3 nucleotides are TGCGCCAGCACCGACAGGGGGAGCACCGGGGAGCTGTTTTTT. Residues: CASTDRGSTGELFF. This chain connects TRBV5-1 to TRBJ2-2; 9 nucleotides line up with TRBD1. The CDR3 sequence is 14 residues long. V lost 6 bases, J lost 4 bases, and 4 bases stayed unmatched. Germline V CDR1 and CDR2: SGHRS, YFSETQ.

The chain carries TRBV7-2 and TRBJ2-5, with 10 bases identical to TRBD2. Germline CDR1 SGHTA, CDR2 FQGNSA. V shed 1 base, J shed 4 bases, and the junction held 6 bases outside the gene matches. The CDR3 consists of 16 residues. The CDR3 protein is CASSLVAGGARETQYF. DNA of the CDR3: TGTGCCAGCAGCTTAGTAGCGGGAGGAGCGCGAGAGACCCAGTACTTC.

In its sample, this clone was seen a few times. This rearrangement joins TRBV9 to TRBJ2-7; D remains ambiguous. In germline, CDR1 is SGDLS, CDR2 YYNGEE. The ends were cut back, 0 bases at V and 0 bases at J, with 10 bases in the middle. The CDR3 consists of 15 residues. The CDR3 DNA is TGTGCCAGCAGCGTAGGTGCAGGTACCTCCTACGAGCAGTACTTC. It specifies CASSVGAGTSYEQYF.

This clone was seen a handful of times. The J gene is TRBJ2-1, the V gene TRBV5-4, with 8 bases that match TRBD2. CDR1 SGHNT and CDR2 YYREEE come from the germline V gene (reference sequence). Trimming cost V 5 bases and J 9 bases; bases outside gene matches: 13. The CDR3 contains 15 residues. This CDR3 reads CASRLEAGAEAEQFF. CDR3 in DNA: TGTGCCAGCAGGCTTGAAGCGGGAGCGGAGGCTGAGCAGTTCTTC.

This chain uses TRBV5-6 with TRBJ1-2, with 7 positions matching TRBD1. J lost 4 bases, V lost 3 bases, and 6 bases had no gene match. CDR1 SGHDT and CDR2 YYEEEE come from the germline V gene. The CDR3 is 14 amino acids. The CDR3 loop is CASSWGTDFYGYTF. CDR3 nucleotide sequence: TGTGCCAGCAGCTGGGGGACAGACTTCTATGGCTACACCTTC.

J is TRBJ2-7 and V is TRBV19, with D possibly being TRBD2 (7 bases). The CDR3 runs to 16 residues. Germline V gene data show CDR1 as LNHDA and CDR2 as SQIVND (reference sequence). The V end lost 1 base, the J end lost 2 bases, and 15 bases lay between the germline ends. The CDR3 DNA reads TGTGCCAGTAGTATAGTGGGAGGGGGGTTCCCCTACGAGCAGTACTTC. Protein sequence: CASSIVGGGFPYEQYF. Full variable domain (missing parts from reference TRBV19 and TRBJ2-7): DGGITQSPKYLFRKEGQNVTLSCEQNLNHDAMYWYRQDPGQGLRLIYYSQIVNDFQKGDIAEGYSVSREKKESFPLTVTSAQKNPTAFYLCASSIVGGGFPYEQYFGPGTRLTVT.

CDR3 region: CASSQFGGRGETQYF. The CDR3 DNA follows: TGTGCCAGCAGCCAGTTCGGGGGTAGAGGGGAGACCCAGTACTTC. The rearrangement joins TRBV14 to TRBJ2-5, with a possible D match to TRBD2 (6 bases). This CDR3 spans 15 amino acids. V lost 3 bases, J lost 5 bases, and 16 bases lay in between. Germline V gives CDR1 SGHDN, CDR2 FVKESK.

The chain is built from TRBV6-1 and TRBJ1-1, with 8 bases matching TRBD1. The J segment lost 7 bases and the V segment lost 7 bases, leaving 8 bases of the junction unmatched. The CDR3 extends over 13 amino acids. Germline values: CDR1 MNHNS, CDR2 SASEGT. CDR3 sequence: CASIQGATSEAFF. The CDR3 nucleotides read TGTGCCAGCATCCAGGGGGCTACGAGTGAAGCTTTCTTT.

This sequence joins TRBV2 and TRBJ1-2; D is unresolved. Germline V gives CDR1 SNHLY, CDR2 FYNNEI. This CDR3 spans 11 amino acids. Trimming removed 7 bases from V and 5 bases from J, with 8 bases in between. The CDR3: CASTKSYGYTF. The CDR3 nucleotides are TGTGCCAGCACTAAGAGTTATGGCTACACCTTC.

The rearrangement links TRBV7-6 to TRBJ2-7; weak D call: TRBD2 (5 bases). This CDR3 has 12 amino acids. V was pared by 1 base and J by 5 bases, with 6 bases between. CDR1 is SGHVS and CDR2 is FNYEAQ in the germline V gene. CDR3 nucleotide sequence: TGTGCCAGCAGCTTAGGTAGCGACGAGCAGTACTTC. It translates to CASSLGSDEQYF. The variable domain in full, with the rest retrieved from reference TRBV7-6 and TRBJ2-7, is GAGVSQSPRYKVTKRGQDVALRCDPISGHVSLYWYRQALGQGPEFLTYFNYEAQQDKSGLPNDRFSAERPEGSISTLTIQRTEQRDSAMYRCASSLGSDEQYFGPGTRLTVT.